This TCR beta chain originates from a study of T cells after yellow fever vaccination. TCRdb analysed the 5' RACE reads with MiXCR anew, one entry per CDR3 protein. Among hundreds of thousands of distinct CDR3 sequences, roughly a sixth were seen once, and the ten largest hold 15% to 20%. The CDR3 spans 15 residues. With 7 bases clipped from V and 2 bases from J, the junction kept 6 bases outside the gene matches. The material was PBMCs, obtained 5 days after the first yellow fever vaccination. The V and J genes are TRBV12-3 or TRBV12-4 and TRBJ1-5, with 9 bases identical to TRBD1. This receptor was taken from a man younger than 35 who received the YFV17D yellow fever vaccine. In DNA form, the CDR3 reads TGTGCCAGCACCTCGGACAGGGGCCGCAATCAGCCCCAGCATTTT. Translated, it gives CASTSDRGRNQPQHF.